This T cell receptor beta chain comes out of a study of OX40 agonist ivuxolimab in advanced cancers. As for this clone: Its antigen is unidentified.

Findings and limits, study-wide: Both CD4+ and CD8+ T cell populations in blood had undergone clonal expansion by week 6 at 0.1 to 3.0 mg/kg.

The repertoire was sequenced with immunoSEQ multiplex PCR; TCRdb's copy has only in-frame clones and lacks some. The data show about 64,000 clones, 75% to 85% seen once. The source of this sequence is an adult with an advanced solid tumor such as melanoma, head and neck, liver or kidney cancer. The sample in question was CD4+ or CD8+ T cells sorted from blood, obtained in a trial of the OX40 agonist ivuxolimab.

The CDR3 spells CASSLGSDYQYF. DNA for the CDR3: TGTGCCAGCAGCTTAGGGAGCGACTACCAGTACTTC. The gene calls are TRBV7-2 and TRBJ2-7, with a possible D match to TRBD2 (5 bases). CDR3 length equals 12 residues. Per the germline V gene, CDR1 is SGHTA and CDR2 is FQGNSA. The V and J ends lost 1 base and 10 bases respectively, with 11 bases between them.